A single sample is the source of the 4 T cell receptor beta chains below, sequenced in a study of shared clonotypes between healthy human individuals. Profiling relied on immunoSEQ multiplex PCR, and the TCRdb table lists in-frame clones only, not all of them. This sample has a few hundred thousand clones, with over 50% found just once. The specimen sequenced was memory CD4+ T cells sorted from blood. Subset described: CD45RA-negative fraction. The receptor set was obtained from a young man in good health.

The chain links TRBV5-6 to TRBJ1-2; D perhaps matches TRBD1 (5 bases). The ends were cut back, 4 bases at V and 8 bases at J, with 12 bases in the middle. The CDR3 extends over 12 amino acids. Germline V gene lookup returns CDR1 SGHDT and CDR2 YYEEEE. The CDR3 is CASSPWQGGYTF. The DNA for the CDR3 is TGTGCCAGCAGCCCTTGGCAGGGCGGCTACACCTTC.

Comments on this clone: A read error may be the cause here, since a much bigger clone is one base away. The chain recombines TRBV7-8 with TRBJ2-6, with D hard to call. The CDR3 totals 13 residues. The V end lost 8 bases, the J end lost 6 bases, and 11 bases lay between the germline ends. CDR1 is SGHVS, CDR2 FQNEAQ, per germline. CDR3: CASSPLQANVLTF. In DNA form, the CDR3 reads TGTGCCAGCTCCCCACTGCAGGCCAACGTCCTGACTTTC.

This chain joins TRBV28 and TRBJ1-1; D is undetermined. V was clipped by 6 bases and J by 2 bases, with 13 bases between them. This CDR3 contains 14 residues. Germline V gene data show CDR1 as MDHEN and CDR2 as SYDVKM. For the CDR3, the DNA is TGTGCCAGCAGCGTTCAACAGATCAACACTGAAGCTTTCTTT. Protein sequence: CASSVQQINTEAFF.

CDR3 coding DNA: TGTGCCAGCAGCTTAACAACAGCTAACTATGGCTACACCTTC. It yields the protein CASSLTTANYGYTF. The rearrangement uses TRBV7-2 and TRBJ1-2; the D is unclear. This CDR3 spans 14 amino acids. Per germline, CDR1 SGHTA and CDR2 FQGNSA. V lost 2 bases and J 0 bases, leaving 7 bases between the germline ends.